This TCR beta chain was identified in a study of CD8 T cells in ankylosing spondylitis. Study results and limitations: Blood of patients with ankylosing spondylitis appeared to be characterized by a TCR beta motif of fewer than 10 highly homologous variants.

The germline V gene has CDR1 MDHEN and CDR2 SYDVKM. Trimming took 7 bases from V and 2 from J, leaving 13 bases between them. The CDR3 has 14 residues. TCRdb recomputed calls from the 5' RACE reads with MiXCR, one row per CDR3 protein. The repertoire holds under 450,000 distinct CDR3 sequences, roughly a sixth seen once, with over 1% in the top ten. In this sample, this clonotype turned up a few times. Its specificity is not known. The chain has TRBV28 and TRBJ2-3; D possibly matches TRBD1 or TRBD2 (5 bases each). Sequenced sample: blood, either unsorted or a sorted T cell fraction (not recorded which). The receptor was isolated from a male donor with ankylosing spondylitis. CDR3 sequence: CASKWGIPTDTQYF. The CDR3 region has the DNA TGTGCCAGCAAATGGGGGATTCCCACAGATACGCAGTATTTT.